These 27 T cell receptor beta chains came from one sample sequenced in a study of neurological immune-mediated disorders. TCRdb analysed the 5' RACE reads with MiXCR anew, one entry per CDR3 protein. The table has about 30,000 distinct CDR3 sequences, around 14% seen once. The specimen sequenced was PBMCs. The source of these receptors is a man aged 70 or older in good health.

This clonotype has a count of ten or more. This chain connects TRBV4-2 to TRBJ1-4; unclear D gene. The CDR3 has 18 amino acids. Between the trimmed V and J ends, which lost 0 bases and 8 bases, there was a span of 22 bases. Germline V lookup: CDR1 LGHNA, CDR2 YNFKEQ. The CDR3 nucleotides read TGTGCCAGCAGCCAAGAGGTGGTGGGGAGTGGGAAGAAGGAAAAACTGTTTTTT. This translates into CASSQEVVGSGKKEKLFF.

This clonotype was counted many times. J is TRBJ2-7 and V is TRBV5-1, with 9 bases fitting TRBD2. Losses at the gene ends were 3 bases for V and 3 bases for J; bases not matched to a gene: 10. Per germline, CDR1 SGHRS and CDR2 YFSETQ. The CDR3 extends over 16 amino acids. DNA of the CDR3: TGCGCCAGCAGCTGGGGCCCTAGCGGGGAAGACTACGAGCAGTACTTC. It specifies CASSWGPSGEDYEQYF.

This clonotype has only a few counts. This chain connects TRBV5-1 to TRBJ2-7; no definite D call. Germline V gene data show CDR1 as SGHRS and CDR2 as YFSETQ. The CDR3 sequence is 13 residues long. V gave up 4 bases and J gave up 3 bases, with 11 bases separating them. The CDR3 loop reads CASSDPGDYEQYF. The CDR3 DNA reads TGCGCCAGCAGCGATCCAGGAGACTACGAGCAGTACTTC.

This clonotype occurred many times. The CDR3 sequence: CASSLSRGTYEQYF. The CDR3 DNA follows: TGTGCCAGCAGTTTATCCAGGGGAACCTACGAGCAGTACTTC. The chain employs TRBV12-3 or TRBV12-4 and TRBJ2-7; tentatively, D is TRBD1 (6 bases). Trimming removed 2 bases at V and 2 bases at J, with 10 bases between. This CDR3 has 14 residues.

This clonotype was detected many times. This chain links TRBV28 with TRBJ2-5; D is unclear. The CDR3 runs to 14 residues. Trimming shortened V by 6 bases and J by 3 bases, and 14 bases separated the two germline ends. CDR1 is MDHEN, CDR2 SYDVKM, per germline. The CDR3 protein is CASRVLGSEETQYF. The CDR3 region has the DNA TGTGCCAGCAGAGTCCTTGGGTCGGAAGAGACCCAGTACTTC.

This clonotype appeared many times. The V call is TRBV3-1, the J call TRBJ2-3, with D possibly TRBD2 on 5 matching bases. CDR1 and CDR2 from the germline V gene are LGHDT and YNNKEL (reference sequence). The CDR3 runs to 16 residues. Trimming took off 4 bases at V and 0 bases at J, with 14 bases between the two ends. The CDR3 loop is CASSREEPGSTDTQYF. DNA for the CDR3: TGTGCCAGCAGCCGCGAAGAACCGGGAAGCACAGATACGCAGTATTTT.

In this sample, this clonotype turned up many times. The V and J genes are TRBV6-5 and TRBJ2-5; D call uncertain. CDR3 length: 11 residues. The germline V and J ends were trimmed by 6 bases and 5 bases, with 7 bases remaining between them. Germline CDR1 reads MNHEY; CDR2 reads SVGAGI. Here the CDR3 reads CASREVETQYF. The CDR3 DNA sequence: TGTGCCAGCAGAGAGGTGGAGACCCAGTACTTC.

This clonotype was seen ten or more times. CDR3 bases: TGTGCCAGCAGTAGACAGGCACAAGAGACCCAGTACTTC. This gives the protein CASSRQAQETQYF. The chain recombines TRBV6-1 with TRBJ2-5; a possible D gene is TRBD1 (6 bases). Deletions cut 5 bases from V and 2 bases from J, with 9 bases between. The CDR3 is made up of 13 amino acids. Germline assignment: CDR1 MNHNS and CDR2 SASEGT.

This clonotype came up many times. The rearrangement joins TRBV20-1 to TRBJ1-2; D perhaps matches TRBD1 (6 bases). Trimming took off 0 bases at V and 3 bases at J, with 14 bases between the two ends. CDR1 and CDR2 from the germline V gene are DFQATT and SNEGSKA (reference sequence). There are 15 residues in the CDR3. The CDR3 reads CSARDWGAGDYGYTF. The CDR3 bases are TGCAGTGCTAGAGACTGGGGGGCTGGGGACTATGGCTACACCTTC.

This clonotype has at least ten counts. This chain uses TRBV20-1 with TRBJ2-3; TRBD2 might be the D (6 bases). The germline V gene encodes CDR1 DFQATT and CDR2 SNEGSKA (reference sequence). Trimming pared 6 bases from V and 1 base from J, leaving 17 bases between. There are 15 residues in the CDR3. CDR3 coding DNA: TGCAGTGCCCCAAGGGGAGGACTCGGCACAGATACGCAGTATTTT. It specifies CSAPRGGLGTDTQYF.

This clonotype was detected ten times or more. V usage is TRBV7-3 and J usage is TRBJ1-1; D is unclear. Germline CDR1 is SGHTA and CDR2 is FQGTGA. V lost 4 bases to trimming and J lost 6 bases, with 18 bases between them. The CDR3 runs 15 residues. CDR3 residues: CASSSGLGIGSEAFF. In DNA, the CDR3 is TGTGCCAGCAGCTCAGGCCTAGGAATTGGCTCTGAAGCTTTCTTT.

This clonotype showed up many times. The junction does not match germline at one end; this may be a read error. V gene TRBV20-1 combines with J gene TRBJ1-2; D perhaps matches TRBD1 (5 bases). Germline V gene data show CDR1 as DFQATT and CDR2 as SNEGSKA (reference sequence). CDR3 length: 12 amino acids. CDR3 protein: CSARVVGPQAAF. CDR3 in DNA: TGCAGTGCTAGAGTCGTCGGCCCACAGGCAGCCTTC.

This chain uses TRBV18 with TRBJ1-1; D uncertain. V lost 3 bases to trimming and J lost 3 bases, with 8 bases between them. In germline, CDR1 is KGHSH, CDR2 LQKENI. The CDR3 runs 13 residues. For the CDR3, the DNA is TGTGCCAGCTCACCTACAGTGTACACTGAAGCTTTCTTT. It codes for CASSPTVYTEAFF.

This sequence joins TRBV11-3 and TRBJ2-7; maybe TRBD1 (6 bases). Germline CDR1 reads SGHNT; CDR2 reads YENEEA. This CDR3 has 15 residues. V lost 5 bases, J lost 0 bases, and 14 bases lay in between. CDR3 in amino acids: CASSPQGPSSYEQYF. CDR3 sequence (DNA): TGTGCCAGCAGCCCACAGGGACCGAGCTCCTACGAGCAGTACTTC.

In this sample, this clonotype turned up once. One end of the junction is discordant with germline, which a read error may explain. J is TRBJ2-1 and V is TRBV5-1, with D unclear. This CDR3 contains 16 residues. Per germline, CDR1 SGHRS and CDR2 YFSETQ. CDR3 in DNA: TGCGCCAGCAGCTTGGCCCCGACTGGGATTTCCAATGAGCAATTCTTC. Its translation: CASSLAPTGISNEQFF.

This clonotype has ten or more counts. The chain carries TRBV10-3 and TRBJ2-3, with D possibly TRBD1 on 5 matching bases. V was pared by 5 bases and J by 0 bases, with 12 bases between. Germline V gene sequence: CDR1 ENHRY, CDR2 SYGVKD. The CDR3 has 15 amino acids. The CDR3 nucleotides are TGTGCCATCAGTAACAGGTCATCTAGCACAGATACGCAGTATTTT. Translation gives CAISNRSSSTDTQYF.

This clonotype was seen ten or more times. V usage is TRBV12-3 or TRBV12-4 and J usage is TRBJ2-2; weak D call: TRBD1 (5 bases). Trimming pared 6 bases from V and 6 bases from J, leaving 8 bases between. The CDR3 runs 12 residues. The CDR3 DNA follows: TGTGCCAGCAGCCCAGGGCCCGGGGAGCTGTTTTTT. Translated, it gives CASSPGPGELFF.

The sample holds many counts of this clonotype. The V call is TRBV29-1, the J call TRBJ2-1; 13 nucleotides agree with TRBD2. V was clipped by 6 bases and J by 6 bases; unmatched bases: 5. This CDR3 comprises 14 residues. Looked up from germline, CDR1 is SQVTM and CDR2 is ANQGSEA. CDR3 in amino acids: CSVTGTSGTNEQFF. The CDR3 coding sequence is TGCAGCGTCACCGGGACTAGCGGGACCAATGAGCAGTTCTTC.

This clonotype was found many times. The chain combines TRBV12-3 or TRBV12-4 with TRBJ2-2; a possible D gene is TRBD2 (5 bases). Trimming removed 3 bases at V and 3 bases at J, with 14 bases between. The CDR3 spans 16 residues. The CDR3 bases are TGTGCCAGCAGTTTTTTTCCCGGGGTGCACACCGGGGAGCTGTTTTTT. It yields the protein CASSFFPGVHTGELFF.

This clonotype was counted at least ten times. The rearrangement links TRBV10-3 to TRBJ2-7; D is unresolved. Germline CDR1 and CDR2: ENHRY and SYGVKD. This CDR3 contains 12 residues. Trimming took off 0 bases at V and 2 bases at J, with 2 bases between the two ends. The CDR3: CAISESTYEQYF. CDR3 coding DNA: TGTGCCATCAGTGAGTCGACCTACGAGCAGTACTTC.

This clonotype was found many times. V gene TRBV6-5 combines with J gene TRBJ2-2; 7 nucleotides agree with TRBD2. This CDR3 has 16 residues. Germline trimming cut 0 bases from V and 0 bases from J; bases unmatched to any gene: 1. Germline V gene data show CDR1 as MNHEY and CDR2 as SVGAGI. DNA for the CDR3: TGTGCCAGCAGTTACTCGGGAGGGGCGAACACCGGGGAGCTGTTTTTT. Its protein is CASSYSGGANTGELFF.

Relative to its sample, this clonotype is medium-sized. The chain is built from TRBV12-3 or TRBV12-4 and TRBJ1-1, with D possibly TRBD1 on 5 matching bases. The V gene lost 6 bases and the J gene lost 4 bases, with 12 bases spanning the gap. The CDR3 runs to 13 residues. This chain's CDR3 is CASRGHPGTEAFF. The CDR3 DNA reads TGTGCCAGCAGAGGACACCCTGGCACTGAAGCTTTCTTT.

In its sample, this clonotype was seen many times. The V gene is TRBV7-3, the J gene TRBJ1-2, with 9 positions matching TRBD1. CDR3 length: 14 amino acids. The V segment lost 5 bases and the J segment 4 bases; nucleotides outside the gene matches: 5. The germline gives CDR1 SGHTA, CDR2 FQGTGA. The CDR3 loop is CASSRDRVGYGYTF. The CDR3 nucleotides are TGTGCCAGCAGCAGGGACAGGGTTGGCTATGGCTACACCTTC.

In this sample, this clonotype turned up a few times. CDR3 in DNA: TGTGCCAGCACGACCGGGGGGAGCTCCTACGAGCAGTACTTC. Protein sequence: CASTTGGSSYEQYF. The genes are TRBV28 and TRBJ2-7; 7 bases align to TRBD2. Germline assignment: CDR1 MDHEN and CDR2 SYDVKM. V trimming: 7 bases; J trimming: 0 bases; junction bases outside the gene matches: 6. CDR3 length: 14 residues.

This clonotype was picked up many times. The chain recombines TRBV7-8 with TRBJ2-3, with 8 nucleotides matching TRBD2. Unmatched junction bases numbered 8, after V lost 1 base and J lost 5 bases. Germline assignment: CDR1 SGHVS and CDR2 FQNEAQ. The CDR3 covers 16 residues. The CDR3 loop reads CASSLVPGLVKDTQYF. The CDR3 region has the DNA TGTGCCAGCAGCTTAGTTCCGGGACTAGTAAAAGATACGCAGTATTTT.

In this sample, this clonotype turned up many times. The chain joins TRBV10-3 to TRBJ1-5; no firm D call. The CDR3 is made up of 14 amino acids. V was shortened by 3 bases and J by 7 bases, with 13 bases between the two germline ends. The germline gives CDR1 ENHRY, CDR2 SYGVKD. The CDR3 region is CAISDREDGQPQHF. In DNA, the CDR3 is TGTGCCATCAGTGATCGGGAGGACGGGCAGCCCCAGCATTTT.

This clonotype has at least ten counts. The chain has TRBV7-2 and TRBJ2-2, with D unresolved. Trimming cost V 1 base and J 10 bases, with 10 bases left between them. Germline CDR1 reads SGHTA; CDR2 reads FQGNSA. This CDR3 has 13 residues. The CDR3 DNA sequence: TGTGCCAGCAGCTTAGAACTCAGGATGGAGCTGTTTTTT. Its translation is CASSLELRMELFF.